This record looks at one T cell receptor (beta chain) sequence and its context. The data are from a study of shared clonotypes between healthy human individuals. Sequencing used immunoSEQ multiplex PCR; TCRdb keeps in-frame clones, though not all of them. This repertoire shows approximately 320,000 clones, roughly 87% found once; its top ten account for 15% to 20%. The CDR3 is made up of 13 amino acids. Deletions cut 3 bases from V and 3 bases from J, with 8 bases between. Germline lookup yields CDR1 MNHEY and CDR2 SMNVEV (reference sequence). The sequence was collected from a man aged 18-30 years in good health. V gene TRBV27 combines with J gene TRBJ1-2; D is unresolved. The sample taken for sequencing was memory CD8+ T cells sorted from blood. The sample's subset: CD45RO+ cells pooled with CCR7-negative TemRA cells. The CDR3 reads CASSLGSYYGYTF. Here the CDR3 DNA reads TGTGCCAGCAGTTTGGGCAGCTACTATGGCTACACCTTC.